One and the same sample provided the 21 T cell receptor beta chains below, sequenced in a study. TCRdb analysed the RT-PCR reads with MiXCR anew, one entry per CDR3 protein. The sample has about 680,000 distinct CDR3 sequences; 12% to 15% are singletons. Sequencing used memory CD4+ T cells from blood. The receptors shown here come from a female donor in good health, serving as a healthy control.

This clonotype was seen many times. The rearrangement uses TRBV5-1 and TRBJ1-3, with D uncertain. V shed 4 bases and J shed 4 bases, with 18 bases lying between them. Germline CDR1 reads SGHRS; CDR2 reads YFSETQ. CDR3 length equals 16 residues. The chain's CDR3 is CASSLQTQASGNTIYF. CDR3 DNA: TGCGCCAGCAGCCTCCAGACTCAAGCCTCCGGAAACACCATATATTTT.

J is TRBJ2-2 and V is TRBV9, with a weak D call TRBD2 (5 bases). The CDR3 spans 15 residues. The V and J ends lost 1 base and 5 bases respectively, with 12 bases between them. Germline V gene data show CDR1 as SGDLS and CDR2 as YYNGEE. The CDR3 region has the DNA TGTGCCAGCAGCGTATCGGGAAGGTTGACCGGGGAGCTGTTTTTT. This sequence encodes CASSVSGRLTGELFF.

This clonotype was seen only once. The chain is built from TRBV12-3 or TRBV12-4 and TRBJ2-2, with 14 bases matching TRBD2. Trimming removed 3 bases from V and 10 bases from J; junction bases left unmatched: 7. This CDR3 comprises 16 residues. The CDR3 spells CASSFGLAGGGEELFF. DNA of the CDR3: TGTGCCAGCAGTTTTGGACTAGCGGGAGGTGGCGAGGAGCTGTTTTTT.

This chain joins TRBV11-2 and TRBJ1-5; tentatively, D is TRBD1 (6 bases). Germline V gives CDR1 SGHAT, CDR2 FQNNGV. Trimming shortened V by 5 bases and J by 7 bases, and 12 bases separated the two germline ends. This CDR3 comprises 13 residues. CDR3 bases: TGTGCCAGCAGCGAGGGACACGACCAGCCCCAGCATTTT. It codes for CASSEGHDQPQHF. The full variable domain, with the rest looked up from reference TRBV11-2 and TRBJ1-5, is EAGVAQSPRYKIIEKRQSVAFWCNPISGHATLYWYQQILGQGPKLLIQFQNNGVVDDSQLPKDRFSAERLKGVDSTLKIQPAKLEDSAVYLCASSEGHDQPQHFGDGTRLSIL.

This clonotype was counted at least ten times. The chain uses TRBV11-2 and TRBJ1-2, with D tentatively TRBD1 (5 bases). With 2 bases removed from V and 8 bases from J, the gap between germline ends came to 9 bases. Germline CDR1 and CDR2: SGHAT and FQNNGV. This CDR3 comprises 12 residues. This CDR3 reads CASSLRGRGYTF. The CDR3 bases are TGTGCCAGCAGCTTAAGGGGTCGCGGCTACACCTTC.

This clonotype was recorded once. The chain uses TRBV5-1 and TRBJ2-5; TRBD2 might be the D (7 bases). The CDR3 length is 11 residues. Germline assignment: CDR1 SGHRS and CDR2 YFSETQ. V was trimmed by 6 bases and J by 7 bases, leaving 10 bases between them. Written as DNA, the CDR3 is TGCGCCAGCAAGGGGGGGGTGACCCAGTACTTC. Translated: CASKGGVTQYF.

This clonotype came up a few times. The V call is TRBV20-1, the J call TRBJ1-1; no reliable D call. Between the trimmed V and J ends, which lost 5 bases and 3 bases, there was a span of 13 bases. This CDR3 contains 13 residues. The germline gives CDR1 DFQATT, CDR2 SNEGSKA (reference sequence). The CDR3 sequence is CSAARDPDTEAFF. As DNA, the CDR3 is TGCAGTGCTGCCCGGGATCCGGACACTGAAGCTTTCTTT.

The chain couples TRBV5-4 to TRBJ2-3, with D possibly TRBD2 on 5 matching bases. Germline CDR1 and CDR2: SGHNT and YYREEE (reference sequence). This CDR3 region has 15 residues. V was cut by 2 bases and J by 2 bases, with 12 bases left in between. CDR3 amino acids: CASSLEGAFTDTQYF. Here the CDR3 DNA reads TGTGCCAGCAGCTTAGAGGGAGCCTTCACAGATACGCAGTATTTT.

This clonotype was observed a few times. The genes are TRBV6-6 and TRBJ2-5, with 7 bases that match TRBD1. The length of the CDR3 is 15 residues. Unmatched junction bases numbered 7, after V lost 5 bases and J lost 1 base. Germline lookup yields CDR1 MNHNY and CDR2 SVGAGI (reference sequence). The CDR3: CASSNRQGGQETQYF. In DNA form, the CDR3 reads TGTGCCAGCAGTAACCGACAGGGCGGCCAAGAGACCCAGTACTTC.

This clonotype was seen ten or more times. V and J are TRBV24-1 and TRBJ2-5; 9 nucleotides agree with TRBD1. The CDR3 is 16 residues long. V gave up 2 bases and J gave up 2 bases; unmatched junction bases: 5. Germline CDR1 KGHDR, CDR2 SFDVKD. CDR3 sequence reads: CATSDSTGQGQETQYF. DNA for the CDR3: TGTGCCACCAGTGATTCAACGGGACAGGGTCAAGAGACCCAGTACTTC.

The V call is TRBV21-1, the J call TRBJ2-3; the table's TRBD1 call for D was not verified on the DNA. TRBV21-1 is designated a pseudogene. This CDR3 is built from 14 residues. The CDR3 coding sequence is TGTGCCAGCAGCTCAAACCCCGGGACAGATACGCAGTATTTT. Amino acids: CASSSNPGTDTQYF.

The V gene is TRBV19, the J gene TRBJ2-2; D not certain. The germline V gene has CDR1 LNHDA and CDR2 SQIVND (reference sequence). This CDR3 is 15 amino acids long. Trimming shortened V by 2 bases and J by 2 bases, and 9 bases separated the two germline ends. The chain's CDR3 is CASSIRQDNTGELFF. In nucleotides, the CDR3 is TGTGCCAGTAGTATAAGGCAGGATAACACCGGGGAGCTGTTTTTT.

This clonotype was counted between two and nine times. The CDR3 nucleotides are TGTGCCAGCTACGGGGGCAGGGAAGAGACCCAGTACTTC. This encodes CASYGGREETQYF. The rearrangement uses TRBV2 and TRBJ2-5; tentatively, D is TRBD1 or TRBD2 (6 bases each). V was trimmed by 8 bases and J by 3 bases, leaving 13 bases between them. The CDR3 has 13 amino acids. Germline V gene data show CDR1 as SNHLY and CDR2 as FYNNEI.

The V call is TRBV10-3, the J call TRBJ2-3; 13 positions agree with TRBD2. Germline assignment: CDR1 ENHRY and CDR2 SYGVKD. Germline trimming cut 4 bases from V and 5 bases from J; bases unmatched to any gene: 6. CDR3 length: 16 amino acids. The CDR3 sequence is CAISGGGLAGRDTQYF. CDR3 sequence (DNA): TGTGCCATCAGTGGGGGGGGACTAGCGGGGCGAGATACGCAGTATTTT.

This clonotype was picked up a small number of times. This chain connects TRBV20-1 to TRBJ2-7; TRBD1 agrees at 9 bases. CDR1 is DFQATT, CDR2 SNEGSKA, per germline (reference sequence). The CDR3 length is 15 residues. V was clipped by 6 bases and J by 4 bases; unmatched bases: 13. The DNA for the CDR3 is TGCAGTGCGCTTAGCCCCGGACAGGGGAGATACGAGCAGTACTTC. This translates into CSALSPGQGRYEQYF.

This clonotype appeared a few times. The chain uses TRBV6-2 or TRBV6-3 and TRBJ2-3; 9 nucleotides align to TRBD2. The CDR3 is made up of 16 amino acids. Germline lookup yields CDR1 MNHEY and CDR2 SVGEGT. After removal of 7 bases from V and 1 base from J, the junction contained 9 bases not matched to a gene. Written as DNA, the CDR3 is TGTGCCAGCACCTTAGCGGGAGCGGGAGGCACAGATACGCAGTATTTT. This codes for CASTLAGAGGTDTQYF.

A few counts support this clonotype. CDR3 nucleotide sequence: TGTGCCAGCAGACCACTACAGGGGAACGAGCAGTACTTC. Translation gives CASRPLQGNEQYF. This sequence joins TRBV28 and TRBJ2-7; 7 nucleotides line up with TRBD1. The length of the CDR3 is 13 residues. Germline V gives CDR1 MDHEN, CDR2 SYDVKM. Unmatched junction bases numbered 7, after V lost 6 bases and J lost 5 bases.

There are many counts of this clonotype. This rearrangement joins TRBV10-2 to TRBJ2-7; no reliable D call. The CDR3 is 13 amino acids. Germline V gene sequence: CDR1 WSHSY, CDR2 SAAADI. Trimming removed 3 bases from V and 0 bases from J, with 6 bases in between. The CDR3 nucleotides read TGCGCCAGCAGTGACAGCATCTCCTACGAGCAGTACTTC. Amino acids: CASSDSISYEQYF.

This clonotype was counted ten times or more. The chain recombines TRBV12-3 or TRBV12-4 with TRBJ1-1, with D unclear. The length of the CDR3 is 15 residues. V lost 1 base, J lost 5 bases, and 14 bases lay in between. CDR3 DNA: TGTGCCAGCAGTTTAGTTAGGGCAGGCGAGACTGAAGCTTTCTTT. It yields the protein CASSLVRAGETEAFF.

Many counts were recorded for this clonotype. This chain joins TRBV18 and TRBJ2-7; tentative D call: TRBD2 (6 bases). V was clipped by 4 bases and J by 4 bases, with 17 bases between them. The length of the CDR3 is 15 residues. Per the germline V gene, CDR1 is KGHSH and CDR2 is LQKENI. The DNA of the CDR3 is TGTGCCAGCTCACAGACCGGGACTCCTAATTACGAGCAGTACTTC. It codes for CASSQTGTPNYEQYF.

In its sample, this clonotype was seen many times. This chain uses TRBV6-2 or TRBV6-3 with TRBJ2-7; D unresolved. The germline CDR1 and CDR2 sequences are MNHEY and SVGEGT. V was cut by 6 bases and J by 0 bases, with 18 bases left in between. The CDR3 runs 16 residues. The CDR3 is CASSLNPKGNSYEQYF. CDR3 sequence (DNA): TGTGCCAGCAGCCTGAATCCTAAGGGAAACTCCTACGAGCAGTACTTC.